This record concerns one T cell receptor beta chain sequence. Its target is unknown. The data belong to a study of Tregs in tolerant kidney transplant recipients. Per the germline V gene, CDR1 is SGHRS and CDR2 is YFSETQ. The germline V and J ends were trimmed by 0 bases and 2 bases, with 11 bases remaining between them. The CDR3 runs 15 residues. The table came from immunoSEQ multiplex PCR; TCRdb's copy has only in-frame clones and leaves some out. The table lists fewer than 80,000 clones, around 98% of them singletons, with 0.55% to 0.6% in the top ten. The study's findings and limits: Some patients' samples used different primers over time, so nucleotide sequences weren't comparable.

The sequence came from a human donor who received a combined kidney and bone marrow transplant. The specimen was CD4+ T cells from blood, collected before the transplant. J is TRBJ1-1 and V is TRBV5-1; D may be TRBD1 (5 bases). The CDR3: CASSLASGGNTEAFF. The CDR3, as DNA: TGCGCCAGCAGCTTGGCCTCCGGGGGTAACACTGAAGCTTTCTTT. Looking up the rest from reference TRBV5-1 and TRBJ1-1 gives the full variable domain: KAGVTQTPRYLIKTRGQQVTLSCSPISGHRSVSWYQQTPGQGLQFLFEYFSETQRNKGNFPGRFSGRQFSNSRSEMNVSTLELGDSALYLCASSLASGGNTEAFFGQGTRLTVV.